The clone carrying this TCR beta chain occurred a few times. Its antigen is still unknown. The TCR beta CDR3 regions underwent amplification from RNA transcripts. After a first-round RT-PCR with HTBI primers, a second-round multiplex PCR was run. Via MiXCR, TCRdb re-called the multiplex PCR reads, giving one row per CDR3 protein. The table has roughly 600,000 distinct CDR3 sequences, 39% seen once. Recruitment covered hyperthyroidism patients aged 18 to 65 whose new diagnosis was of under 2 months' duration. It was on clinical symptoms, serum thyroxine, TRAb, thyroid ultrasound and orbital computed tomography that diagnosis relied. This specimen comes from a study of Graves' ophthalmopathy and Graves' hyperthyroidism. Study-wide context: No ophthalmopathy within 18 months of follow-up signified stable hyperthyroidism. The study, taken as a whole, reports: The model's ophthalmopathy progression predictions had approximately 71% sensitivity and just under 75% specificity.

V shed 6 bases and J 7 bases; nucleotides not matched to a gene: 7. Germline loops: CDR1 SEHNR, CDR2 FQNEAQ (reference sequence). The CDR3 is made up of 13 amino acids. The gene calls are TRBV7-9 and TRBJ2-7; 9 positions match TRBD2. This receptor was taken from an adult man with Graves' hyperthyroidism. Sequenced sample: peripheral blood or thyroid tissue (not recorded which). Here the CDR3 DNA reads TGTGCCAGCAGTCTAGCGGGACCGCGGGAGCAGTACTTC. It is translated as CASSLAGPREQYF.